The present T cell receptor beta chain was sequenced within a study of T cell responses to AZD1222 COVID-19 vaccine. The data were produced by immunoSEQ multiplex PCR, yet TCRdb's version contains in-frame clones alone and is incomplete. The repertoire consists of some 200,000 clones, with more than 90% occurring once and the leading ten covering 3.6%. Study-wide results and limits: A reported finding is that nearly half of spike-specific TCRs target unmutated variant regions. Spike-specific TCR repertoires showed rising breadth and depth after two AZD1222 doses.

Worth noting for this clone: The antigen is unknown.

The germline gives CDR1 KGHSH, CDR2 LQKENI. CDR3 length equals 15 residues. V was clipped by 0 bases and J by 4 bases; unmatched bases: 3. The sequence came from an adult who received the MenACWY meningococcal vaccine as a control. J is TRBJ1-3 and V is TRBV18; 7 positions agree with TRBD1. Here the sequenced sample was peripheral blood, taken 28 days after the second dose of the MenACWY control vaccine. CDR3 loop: CASSPPWDSGNTIYF. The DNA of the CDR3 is TGTGCCAGCTCACCACCTTGGGACAGCGGAAACACCATATATTTT.